Shown below are 19 T cell receptor beta chains from a single sample sequenced in a study of cytomegalovirus exposure and HLA in healthy donors. This PCR relied on a set of 60 Vbeta primers and 13 Jbeta primers. Generated by immunoSEQ multiplex PCR, the TCRdb table keeps only in-frame clones and is missing some. In all, the sample yields about 72,000 clones. The specimen sequenced was PBMCs. These receptors were taken from a woman in her thirties or forties in good health and CMV-seropositive.

V is TRBV19 and J is TRBJ1-2; 7 positions agree with TRBD1. Germline V gene data show CDR1 as LNHDA and CDR2 as SQIVND (reference sequence). The CDR3 is 13 amino acids. V was clipped by 6 bases and J by 7 bases; unmatched bases: 8. CDR3 in amino acids: CASSLSTGLGYTF. CDR3 coding DNA: TGTGCCAGTAGCCTCTCGACAGGGCTTGGCTACACCTTC.

This CDR3 reads CASSSAYEQYF. CDR3 coding DNA: TGTGCCAGCAGTTCAGCGTACGAGCAGTACTTC. The genes are TRBV28 and TRBJ2-5; D gene ambiguous. The J call may be incorrect, as the DNA end agrees better with TRBJ2-7. CDR3 length: 11 residues. Germline V gives CDR1 MDHEN, CDR2 SYDVKM.

V gene TRBV15 combines with J gene TRBJ1-2; D possibly corresponds to TRBD1 (5 bases). The CDR3 runs to 12 residues. CDR1 and CDR2 (germline): LNHNV, YYDKDF (reference sequence). Trimming removed 5 bases at V and 8 bases at J, with 12 bases between. The CDR3 nucleotides read TGTGCCACCAGCGGCCATGGGGGGGGCTACACCTTC. The encoded protein is CATSGHGGGYTF.

The chain recombines TRBV5-4 with TRBJ2-2; TRBD1 is a possible D gene (5 bases). Germline assignment: CDR1 SGHNT and CDR2 YYREEE (reference sequence). Trimming cost V 0 bases and J 7 bases, with 7 bases left between them. CDR3 size: 13 residues. Here the CDR3 reads CASSLVGVGELFF. In DNA form, the CDR3 reads TGTGCCAGCAGCTTGGTAGGGGTCGGGGAGCTGTTTTTT.

The rearrangement uses TRBV6-1 and TRBJ1-1; D is possibly TRBD1 (5 bases). The CDR3 extends over 15 amino acids. V dropped 9 bases and J dropped 1 base, with 18 bases sitting between them. Germline V lookup: CDR1 MNHNS, CDR2 SASEGT. CDR3 region: CASKARDSWNTEAFF. CDR3 sequence (DNA): TGTGCCAGTAAGGCTCGGGACTCCTGGAACACTGAAGCTTTCTTT.

The gene calls are TRBV5-5 and TRBJ2-1; D remains ambiguous. The V end was cut by 2 bases, the J end by 8 bases, with 20 bases between. The CDR3 extends over 16 amino acids. Per the germline V gene, CDR1 is SGHKS and CDR2 is YYEKEE (reference sequence). The CDR3 is CASSFLVELVGHEQFF. CDR3 coding DNA: TGTGCCAGCAGCTTTCTTGTCGAACTTGTGGGCCATGAGCAGTTCTTC.

The chain recombines TRBV9 with TRBJ2-3, with 10 nucleotides matching TRBD2. The CDR3 extends over 16 amino acids. V shed 0 bases, J shed 4 bases, and the junction held 5 bases outside the gene matches. Germline CDR1 SGDLS, CDR2 YYNGEE. This CDR3 is CASSVGVAGGSDTQYF. The CDR3 DNA is TGTGCCAGCAGCGTAGGTGTAGCGGGGGGCTCAGATACGCAGTATTTT.

The rearrangement uses TRBV9 and TRBJ1-1; 11 bases fit TRBD1. The germline gives CDR1 SGDLS, CDR2 YYNGEE. Trimming removed 5 bases from V and 4 bases from J; junction bases left unmatched: 10. This CDR3 is 16 amino acids long. In DNA form, the CDR3 reads TGTGCCAGCAGTCGACCTCTAGGGACAGGGGGCACTGAAGCTTTCTTT. Translated, it gives CASSRPLGTGGTEAFF.

The genes are TRBV6-5 and TRBJ1-2, with D perhaps TRBD1 (5 bases). The CDR3 length is 12 residues. Per the germline V gene, CDR1 is MNHEY and CDR2 is SVGAGI. Between the trimmed V and J ends, which lost 5 bases and 4 bases, there was a span of 8 bases. The CDR3 loop is CASSHDSYGYTF. DNA of the CDR3: TGTGCCAGCAGTCACGACAGCTATGGCTACACCTTC.

The gene calls are TRBV6-4 and TRBJ1-1; D unclear. Trimming stripped 11 bases from V and 5 bases from J, with 15 bases between. The CDR3 is made up of 12 amino acids. Germline lookup yields CDR1 MRHNA and CDR2 SNTAGT. The CDR3 here is CAVLKTGTEAFF. The CDR3 DNA sequence: TGTGCCGTACTTAAGACGGGGACTGAAGCTTTCTTT.

V and J are TRBV7-9 and TRBJ1-3, with 7 bases identical to TRBD1. J lost 0 bases, V lost 5 bases, and 7 bases had no gene match. The CDR3 covers 16 residues. Germline CDR1 SEHNR, CDR2 FQNEAQ (reference sequence). The CDR3 sequence: CASSQWDSHSGNTIYF. The CDR3 bases are TGTGCCAGCAGCCAGTGGGACAGTCACTCTGGAAACACCATATATTTT.

The gene calls are TRBV7-9 and TRBJ1-4, with 7 bases that match TRBD1. The CDR3 has 17 amino acids. The trim removed 4 bases at V and 3 bases at J, leaving 11 bases unmatched. CDR1 is SEHNR and CDR2 is FQNEAQ in the germline V gene (reference sequence). The CDR3 nucleotides read TGTGCCAGCAGCTCACTACAGGGGATTCGGTCTAATGAAAAACTGTTTTTT. Encoded protein: CASSSLQGIRSNEKLFF.

CDR3 sequence: CASSTSGQAEAFF. The CDR3 coding sequence is TGTGCCAGCAGCACCTCGGGACAGGCGGAAGCTTTCTTT. This rearrangement joins TRBV7-3 to TRBJ1-1; TRBD1 agrees at 8 bases. Trimming cost V 5 bases and J 8 bases; bases outside gene matches: 7. This CDR3 has 13 residues. Germline V gene data show CDR1 as SGHTA and CDR2 as FQGTGA.

The chain couples TRBV11-2 to TRBJ1-2, with 7 bases that match TRBD1. The CDR3 spans 16 residues. J was trimmed by 6 bases and V by 0 bases; bases with no gene match: 10. Germline CDR1 SGHAT, CDR2 FQNNGV. As DNA, the CDR3 is TGTGCCAGCAGCTTAGATAAGTCCCAGGGGGTAGATGGCTACACCTTC. Translating gives CASSLDKSQGVDGYTF.

As concerns this clone: Sequence at one end of the junction differs from germline and may be a read error. The chain links TRBV19 to TRBJ1-4, with D unclear. The CDR3 covers 14 residues. CDR1 is LNHDA, CDR2 SQIVND, per germline (reference sequence). CDR3 region: CAGSIVGSGGKLFF. Written as DNA, the CDR3 is TGTGCCGGTAGTATAGTGGGTAGTGGAGGAAAACTGTTTTTT. The whole variable domain, filled in from reference TRBV19 and TRBJ1-4, reads DGGITQSPKYLFRKEGQNVTLSCEQNLNHDAMYWYRQDPGQGLRLIYYSQIVNDFQKGDIAEGYSVSREKKESFPLTVTSAQKNPTAFYLCAGSIVGSGGKLFFGSGTQLSVL.

The chain uses TRBV5-1 and TRBJ2-6; 7 nucleotides match TRBD1. The length of the CDR3 is 15 residues. Germline V gene sequence: CDR1 SGHRS, CDR2 YFSETQ. The V and J ends lost 4 bases and 4 bases, in that order; junction bases with no gene match: 5. The CDR3 region has the DNA TGCGCCAGCAGCACACAGGGGACCGGGGCCAACGTCCTGACTTTC. Protein sequence: CASSTQGTGANVLTF.

The chain couples TRBV19 to TRBJ2-2; a weak D match, TRBD1 (6 bases). The CDR3 contains 13 residues. Per germline, CDR1 LNHDA and CDR2 SQIVND (reference sequence). The V and J ends lost 9 bases and 9 bases respectively, with 17 bases between them. The CDR3 region has the DNA TGTGCCAGCAGCCCAGGGGAATTCCGGGAGCTGTTTTTT. Translated: CASSPGEFRELFF.

Notes on this clone: One junction end disagrees with the germline gene, perhaps due to a read error. This chain uses TRBV11-2 with TRBJ2-5; 10 bases align to TRBD2. CDR3 length: 12 residues. Per the germline V gene, CDR1 is SGHAT and CDR2 is FQNNGV. The CDR3: CASSLPGLARDF. DNA for the CDR3: TGTGCCAGCAGCCTCCCGGGACTAGCGCGTGACTTC.

V and J are TRBV5-1 and TRBJ2-5; 7 nucleotides match TRBD1. Germline V gene sequence: CDR1 SGHRS, CDR2 YFSETQ. V was clipped by 2 bases and J by 5 bases; unmatched bases: 15. The CDR3 is 17 residues long. The CDR3 DNA follows: TGCGCCAGCAGCTTTTTCGGATATGGTAGGGGGCGCGAGACCCAGTACTTC. Translation: CASSFFGYGRGRETQYF. The variable domain in full, completed from reference TRBV5-1 and TRBJ2-5, reads KAGVTQTPRYLIKTRGQQVTLSCSPISGHRSVSWYQQTPGQGLQFLFEYFSETQRNKGNFPGRFSGRQFSNSRSEMNVSTLELGDSALYLCASSFFGYGRGRETQYFGPGTRLLVL.